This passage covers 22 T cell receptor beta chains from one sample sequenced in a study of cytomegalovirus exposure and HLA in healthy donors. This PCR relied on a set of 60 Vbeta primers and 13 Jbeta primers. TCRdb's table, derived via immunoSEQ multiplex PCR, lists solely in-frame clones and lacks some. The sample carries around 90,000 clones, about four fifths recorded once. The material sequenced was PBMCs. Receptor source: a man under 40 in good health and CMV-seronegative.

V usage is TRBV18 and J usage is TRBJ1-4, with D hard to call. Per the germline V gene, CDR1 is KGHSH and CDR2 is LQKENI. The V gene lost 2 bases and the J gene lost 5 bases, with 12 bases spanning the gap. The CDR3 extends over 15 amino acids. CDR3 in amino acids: CASSPWRQPNEKLFF. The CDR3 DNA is TGTGCCAGCTCACCATGGCGGCAGCCAAATGAAAAACTGTTTTTT.

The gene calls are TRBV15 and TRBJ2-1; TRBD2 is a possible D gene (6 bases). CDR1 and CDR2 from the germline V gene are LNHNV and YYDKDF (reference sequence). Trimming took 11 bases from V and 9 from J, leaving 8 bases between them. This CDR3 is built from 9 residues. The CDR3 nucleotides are TGTGCCCAGGGACTTGAGCAGTTCTTC. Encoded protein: CAQGLEQFF.

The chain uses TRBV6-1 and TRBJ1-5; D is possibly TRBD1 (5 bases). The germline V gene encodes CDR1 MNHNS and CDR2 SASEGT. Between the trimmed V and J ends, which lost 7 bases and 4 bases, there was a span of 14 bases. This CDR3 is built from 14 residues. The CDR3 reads CASKDSLFNQPQHF. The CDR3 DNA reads TGTGCCAGCAAAGACAGCCTATTTAATCAGCCCCAGCATTTT.

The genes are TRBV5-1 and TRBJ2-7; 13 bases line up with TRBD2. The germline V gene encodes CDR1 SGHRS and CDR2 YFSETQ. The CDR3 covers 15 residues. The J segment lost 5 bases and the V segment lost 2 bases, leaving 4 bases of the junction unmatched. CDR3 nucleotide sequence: TGCGCCAGCAGCTTACTAGCGGGAGGGCCAGACGAGCAGTACTTC. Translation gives CASSLLAGGPDEQYF. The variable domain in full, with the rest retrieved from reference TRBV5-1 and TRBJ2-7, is KAGVTQTPRYLIKTRGQQVTLSCSPISGHRSVSWYQQTPGQGLQFLFEYFSETQRNKGNFPGRFSGRQFSNSRSEMNVSTLELGDSALYLCASSLLAGGPDEQYFGPGTRLTVT.

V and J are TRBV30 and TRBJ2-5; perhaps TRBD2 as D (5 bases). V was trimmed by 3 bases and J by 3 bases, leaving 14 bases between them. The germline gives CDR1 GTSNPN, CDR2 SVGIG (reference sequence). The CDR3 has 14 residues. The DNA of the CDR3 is TGTGCCTGGAGGGACTTGGACGGGGAAGAGACCCAGTACTTC. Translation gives CAWRDLDGEETQYF.

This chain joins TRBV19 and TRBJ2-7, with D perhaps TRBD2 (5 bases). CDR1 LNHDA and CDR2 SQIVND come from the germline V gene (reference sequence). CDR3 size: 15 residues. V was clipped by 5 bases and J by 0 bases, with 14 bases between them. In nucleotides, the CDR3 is TGTGCCAGTAGTTTTAGTATGGACTTCTCCTACGAGCAGTACTTC. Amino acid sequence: CASSFSMDFSYEQYF.

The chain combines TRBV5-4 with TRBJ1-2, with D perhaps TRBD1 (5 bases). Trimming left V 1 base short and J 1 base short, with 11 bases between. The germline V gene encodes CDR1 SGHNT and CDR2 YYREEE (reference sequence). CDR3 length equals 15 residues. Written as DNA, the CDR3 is TGTGCCAGCAGCTTGTGGGGGAGGGGTAACTATGGCTACACCTTC. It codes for CASSLWGRGNYGYTF.

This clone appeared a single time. The CDR3 coding sequence is TGTGCCAGCAGCTTGACAGGGGGGGAGACCCAGTACTTC. Translated: CASSLTGGETQYF. The chain links TRBV5-4 to TRBJ2-5, with TRBD1 matching 8 bases. The CDR3 loop spans 13 amino acids. CDR1 is SGHNT, CDR2 YYREEE, per germline (reference sequence). V was clipped by 1 base and J by 5 bases; unmatched bases: 1.

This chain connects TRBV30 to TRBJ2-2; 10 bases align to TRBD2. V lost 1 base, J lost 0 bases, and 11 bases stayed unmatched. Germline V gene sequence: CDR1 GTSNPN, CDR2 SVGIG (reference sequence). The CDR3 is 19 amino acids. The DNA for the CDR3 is TGTGCCTGGAGTGCGTTCCGGACTAGCGGACTCCCGAACACCGGGGAGCTGTTTTTT. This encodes CAWSAFRTSGLPNTGELFF.

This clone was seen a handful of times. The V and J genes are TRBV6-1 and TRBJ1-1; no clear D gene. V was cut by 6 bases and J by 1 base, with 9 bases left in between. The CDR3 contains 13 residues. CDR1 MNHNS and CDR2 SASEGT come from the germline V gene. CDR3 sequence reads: CASRPYSNTEAFF. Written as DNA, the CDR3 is TGTGCCAGCAGACCTTACTCGAACACTGAAGCTTTCTTT.

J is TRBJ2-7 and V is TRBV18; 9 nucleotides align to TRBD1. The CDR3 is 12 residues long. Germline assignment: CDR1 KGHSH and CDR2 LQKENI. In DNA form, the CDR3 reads TGTCCACCGGGACAGGGTAATTACGAGCAGTACTTC. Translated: CPPGQGNYEQYF.

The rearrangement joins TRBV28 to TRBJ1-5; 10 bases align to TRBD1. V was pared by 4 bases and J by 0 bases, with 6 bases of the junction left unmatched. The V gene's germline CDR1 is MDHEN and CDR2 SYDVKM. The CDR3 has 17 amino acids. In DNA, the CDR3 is TGTGCCAGCAGTTGGCCGGGACAGGGGAATAGCAATCAGCCCCAGCATTTT. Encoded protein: CASSWPGQGNSNQPQHF.

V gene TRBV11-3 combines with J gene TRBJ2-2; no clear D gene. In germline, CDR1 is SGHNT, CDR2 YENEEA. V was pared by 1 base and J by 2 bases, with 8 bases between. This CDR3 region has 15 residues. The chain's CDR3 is CASSLGGTNTGELFF. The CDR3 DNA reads TGTGCCAGCAGCTTAGGTGGCACCAACACCGGGGAGCTGTTTTTT.

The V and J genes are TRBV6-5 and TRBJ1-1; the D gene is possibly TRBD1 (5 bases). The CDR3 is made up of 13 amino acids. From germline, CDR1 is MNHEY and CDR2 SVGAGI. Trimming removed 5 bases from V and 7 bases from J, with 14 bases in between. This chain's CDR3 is CASSRTGLIEAFF. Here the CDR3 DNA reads TGTGCCAGCAGTAGAACGGGACTGATTGAAGCTTTCTTT.

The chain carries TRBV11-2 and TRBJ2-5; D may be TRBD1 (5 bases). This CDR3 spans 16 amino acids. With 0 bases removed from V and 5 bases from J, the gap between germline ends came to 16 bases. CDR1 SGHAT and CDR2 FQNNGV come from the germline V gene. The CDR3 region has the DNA TGTGCCAGCAGCTTAGATCTTATAGGGGTTGGGGAGACCCAGTACTTC. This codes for CASSLDLIGVGETQYF.

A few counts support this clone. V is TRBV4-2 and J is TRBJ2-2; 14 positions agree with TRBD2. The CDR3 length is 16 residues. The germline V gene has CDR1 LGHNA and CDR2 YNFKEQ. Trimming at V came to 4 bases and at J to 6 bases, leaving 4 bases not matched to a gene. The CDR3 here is CASSLLTSGGAGELFF. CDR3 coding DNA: TGTGCCAGCAGCCTTCTGACTAGCGGGGGGGCCGGGGAGCTGTTTTTT.

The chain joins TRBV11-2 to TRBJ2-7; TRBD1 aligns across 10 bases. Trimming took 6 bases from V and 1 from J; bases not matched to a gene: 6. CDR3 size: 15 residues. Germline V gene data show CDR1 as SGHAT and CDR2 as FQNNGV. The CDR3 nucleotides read TGTGCCAGCAGGCACCCGGGACAGGGGTCCTACGAGCAGTACTTC. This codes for CASRHPGQGSYEQYF. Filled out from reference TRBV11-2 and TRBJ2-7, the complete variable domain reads EAGVAQSPRYKIIEKRQSVAFWCNPISGHATLYWYQQILGQGPKLLIQFQNNGVVDDSQLPKDRFSAERLKGVDSTLKIQPAKLEDSAVYLCASRHPGQGSYEQYFGPGTRLTVT.

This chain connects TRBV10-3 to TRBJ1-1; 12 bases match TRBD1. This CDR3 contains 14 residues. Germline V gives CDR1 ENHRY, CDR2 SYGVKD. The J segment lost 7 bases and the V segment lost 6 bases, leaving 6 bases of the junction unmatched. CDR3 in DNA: TGTGCCATCAGGATAGGGACAGGGGGCGTTGAAGCTTTCTTT. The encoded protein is CAIRIGTGGVEAFF.

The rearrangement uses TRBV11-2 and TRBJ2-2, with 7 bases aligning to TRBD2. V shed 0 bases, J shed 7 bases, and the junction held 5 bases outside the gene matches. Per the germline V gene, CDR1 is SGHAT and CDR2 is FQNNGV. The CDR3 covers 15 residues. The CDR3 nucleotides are TGTGCCAGCAGCTTAGAACCCCGCGGGAGCGGGGAGCTGTTTTTT. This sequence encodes CASSLEPRGSGELFF. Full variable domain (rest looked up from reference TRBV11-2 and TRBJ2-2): EAGVAQSPRYKIIEKRQSVAFWCNPISGHATLYWYQQILGQGPKLLIQFQNNGVVDDSQLPKDRFSAERLKGVDSTLKIQPAKLEDSAVYLCASSLEPRGSGELFFGEGSRLTVL.

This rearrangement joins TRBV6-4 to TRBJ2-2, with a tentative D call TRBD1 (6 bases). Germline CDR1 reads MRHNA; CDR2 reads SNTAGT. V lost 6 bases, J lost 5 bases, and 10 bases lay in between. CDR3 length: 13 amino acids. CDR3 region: CASSVQGTGELFF. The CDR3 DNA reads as TGTGCCAGCAGCGTACAGGGTACCGGGGAGCTGTTTTTT.

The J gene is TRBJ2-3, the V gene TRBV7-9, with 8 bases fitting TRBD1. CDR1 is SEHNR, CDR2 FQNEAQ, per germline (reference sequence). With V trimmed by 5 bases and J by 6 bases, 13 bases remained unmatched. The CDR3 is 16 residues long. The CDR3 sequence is CASSPKDRAFSDTQYF. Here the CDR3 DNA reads TGTGCCAGCAGCCCCAAGGACAGGGCATTTTCTGATACGCAGTATTTT.

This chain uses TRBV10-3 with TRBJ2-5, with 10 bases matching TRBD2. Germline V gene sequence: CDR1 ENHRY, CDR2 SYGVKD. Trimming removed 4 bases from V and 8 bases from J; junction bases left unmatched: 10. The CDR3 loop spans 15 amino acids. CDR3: CAISGGLAGEGTQYF. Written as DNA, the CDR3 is TGTGCCATCAGTGGAGGGCTAGCGGGAGAGGGTACCCAGTACTTC.